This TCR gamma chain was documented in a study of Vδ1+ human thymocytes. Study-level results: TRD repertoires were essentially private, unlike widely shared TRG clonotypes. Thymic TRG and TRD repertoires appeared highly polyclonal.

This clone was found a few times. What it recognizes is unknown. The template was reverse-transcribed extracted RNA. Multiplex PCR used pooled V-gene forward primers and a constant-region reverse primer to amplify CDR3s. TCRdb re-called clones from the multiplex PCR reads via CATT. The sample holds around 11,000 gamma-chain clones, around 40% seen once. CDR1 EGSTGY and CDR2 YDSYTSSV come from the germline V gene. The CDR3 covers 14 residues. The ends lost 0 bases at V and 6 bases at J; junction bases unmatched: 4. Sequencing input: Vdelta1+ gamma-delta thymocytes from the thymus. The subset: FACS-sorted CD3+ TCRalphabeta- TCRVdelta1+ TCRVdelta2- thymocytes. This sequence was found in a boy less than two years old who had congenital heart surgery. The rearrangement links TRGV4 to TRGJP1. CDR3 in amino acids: CATWDGLAGWFKIF. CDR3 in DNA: TGTGCCACCTGGGATGGGCTCGCTGGTTGGTTCAAGATATTT.